The next 27 T cell receptor beta chains were all read from a single sample in a study of molecular identifiers for immune sequencing clone quantification. Each CDR3 protein is one row after TCRdb ran MiXCR on the PCR reads. Found here are about 86,000 distinct CDR3 sequences, around 27% of them singletons; the top ten hold approximately 0.78%. The sequenced sample consisted of naive CD8+ T cells from blood, with Jurkat cell RNA spiked in. Regarding subset: FACS-sorted CD8+CD4-CCR7+CD45RA+ naive T cells. The receptors were gathered from a human donor in good health. Some libraries in this study had Jurkat cell RNA spiked in.

This clonotype was picked up a small number of times. The junction differs from germline at one of its ends, possibly a read error. This chain uses TRBV4-2 with TRBJ2-3; 14 bases map to TRBD2. Germline CDR1 is LGHNA and CDR2 is YNFKEQ. This CDR3 has 19 amino acids. CDR3 loop: CASSQENGTSGSSTGTQYF. The CDR3 DNA sequence: TGTGCCAGCAGCCAAGAGAACGGGACTAGCGGGAGTAGCACAGGTACGCAGTATTTT.

This clonotype has only a few counts. The rearrangement links TRBV12-3 or TRBV12-4 to TRBJ2-4; D is unresolved. The CDR3 is made up of 14 amino acids. Trimming removed 2 bases from V and 2 bases from J, with 7 bases in between. DNA for the CDR3: TGTGCCAGCAGTTTACTGGAGTCCAAAAACATTCAGTACTTC. This sequence encodes CASSLLESKNIQYF.

A few counts support this clonotype. The V gene is TRBV6-2 or TRBV6-3, the J gene TRBJ2-7; D is unclear. The CDR3 length is 14 residues. V was trimmed by 4 bases and J by 0 bases, leaving 10 bases between them. CDR1 MNHEY and CDR2 SVGEGT come from the germline V gene. CDR3 loop: CASSLTQSSYEQYF. CDR3 sequence (DNA): TGTGCCAGCAGTTTGACTCAGAGCTCCTACGAGCAGTACTTC.

This clonotype was detected many times. V usage is TRBV7-2 and J usage is TRBJ2-7, with D tentatively TRBD1 (5 bases). The CDR3 is 14 residues long. The germline gives CDR1 SGHTA, CDR2 FQGNSA. V was clipped by 5 bases and J by 5 bases, with 16 bases between them. The CDR3 is CASSPGRALDEQYF. The CDR3 DNA sequence: TGTGCCAGCAGCCCCGGCAGGGCTTTAGACGAGCAGTACTTC.

This clonotype was counted only a few times. The chain is built from TRBV6-2 or TRBV6-3 and TRBJ1-4, with unresolved D. Germline V gene sequence: CDR1 MNHEY, CDR2 SVGEGT. V shed 5 bases and J shed 8 bases, with 9 bases lying between them. CDR3 length: 12 residues. This chain's CDR3 is CASSGLTEKLFF. CDR3 DNA: TGTGCCAGCAGTGGATTGACGGAAAAACTGTTTTTT.

Only a few counts were recorded for this clonotype. The chain couples TRBV5-4 to TRBJ1-2; no firm D call. CDR1 and CDR2 from the germline V gene are SGHNT and YYREEE (reference sequence). V lost 3 bases and J 4 bases, leaving 4 bases between the germline ends. The CDR3 has 11 amino acids. The CDR3 region has the DNA TGTGCCAGCAGCTCTGTCTATGGCTACACCTTC. Translation gives CASSSVYGYTF.

This clonotype was counted at least ten times. For the CDR3, the DNA is TGTGCCAGCCGTCGGACAGGCGATGGCTACACCTTC. Encoded protein: CASRRTGDGYTF. V usage is TRBV6-5 and J usage is TRBJ1-2, with 7 bases matching TRBD1. CDR1 and CDR2 from the germline V gene are MNHEY and SVGAGI. V was clipped by 8 bases and J by 6 bases; unmatched bases: 6. CDR3 length: 12 amino acids.

The chain is built from TRBV24-1 and TRBJ2-2; the D is unclear. The CDR3 has 17 residues. V gave up 5 bases and J gave up 1 base, with 16 bases separating them. Germline V CDR1 and CDR2: KGHDR, SFDVKD. CDR3 protein: CATSAPPHTGNTGELFF. In DNA form, the CDR3 reads TGTGCCACCAGTGCGCCCCCCCATACGGGGAACACCGGGGAGCTGTTTTTT.

Ten or more counts support this clonotype. V usage is TRBV11-2 and J usage is TRBJ2-6; D is ambiguous. This CDR3 comprises 17 residues. CDR1 and CDR2 from the germline V gene are SGHAT and FQNNGV. V gave up 7 bases and J gave up 1 base, with 17 bases separating them. CDR3 protein: CASTGPNFGSGANVLTF. CDR3 DNA sequence: TGTGCCAGCACCGGACCCAACTTTGGTTCTGGGGCCAACGTCCTGACTTTC.

This clonotype was detected many times. The rearrangement uses TRBV7-9 and TRBJ2-3; D unresolved. Trimming cost V 5 bases and J 0 bases, with 9 bases left between them. From germline, CDR1 is SEHNR and CDR2 FQNEAQ (reference sequence). The CDR3 runs to 14 residues. CDR3 bases: TGTGCCAGCAGCGCAGATACTAGCACAGATACGCAGTATTTT. As protein: CASSADTSTDTQYF.

This clonotype was found a few times. The CDR3: CASSFGVGEQYF. The CDR3 coding sequence is TGTGCCAGCAGTTTCGGGGTAGGCGAGCAGTACTTC. The V call is TRBV27, the J call TRBJ2-7, with a weak D call TRBD2 (5 bases). The germline CDR1 and CDR2 sequences are MNHEY and SMNVEV (reference sequence). V was trimmed by 3 bases and J by 6 bases, leaving 9 bases between them. The CDR3 loop spans 12 amino acids.

The rearrangement joins TRBV5-4 to TRBJ1-2; 9 nucleotides agree with TRBD1. CDR1 is SGHNT, CDR2 YYREEE, per germline (reference sequence). The CDR3 extends over 16 amino acids. With 4 bases clipped from V and 1 base from J, the junction kept 8 bases outside the gene matches. CDR3: CASSNEQGALNYGYTF. The CDR3 DNA sequence: TGTGCCAGCAGCAACGAACAGGGGGCTCTTAACTATGGCTACACCTTC.

This clonotype was detected only a few times. The rearrangement uses TRBV20-1 and TRBJ2-3; TRBD2 is a possible D gene (6 bases). This CDR3 spans 11 amino acids. The V gene lost 5 bases and the J gene lost 8 bases, with 11 bases spanning the gap. Per germline, CDR1 DFQATT and CDR2 SNEGSKA (reference sequence). This CDR3 is CSARDSVTQYF. CDR3 sequence (DNA): TGCAGTGCTCGGGACTCCGTTACGCAGTATTTT.

This clonotype was counted ten times or more. The chain links TRBV3-1 to TRBJ2-1; D uncertain. This CDR3 is 15 amino acids long. The germline V gene encodes CDR1 LGHDT and CDR2 YNNKEL (reference sequence). Trimming took off 3 bases at V and 0 bases at J, with 9 bases between the two ends. The CDR3 DNA reads as TGTGCCAGCAGCCATCGTCTCAGCTCCTACAATGAGCAGTTCTTC. Protein: CASSHRLSSYNEQFF.

The DNA for the CDR3 is TGCGCCAGCAGGCACCAGACAGGGGACGCGAGCCAGCCCCAGCATTTT. Its translation: CASRHQTGDASQPQHF. The chain couples TRBV4-1 to TRBJ1-5, with 8 bases lining up with TRBD1. V lost 6 bases and J lost 7; bases outside the gene matches: 14. This CDR3 is 16 amino acids long. In germline, CDR1 is MGHRA, CDR2 YSYEKL.

Concerning this clonotype: A much more abundant neighbour one base away suggests this may be a read error. The J gene is TRBJ1-4, the V gene TRBV7-6; TRBD1 is a possible D gene (6 bases). In germline, CDR1 is SGHVS, CDR2 FNYEAQ. V lost 5 bases to trimming and J lost 0 bases, with 10 bases between them. The CDR3 length is 15 residues. The CDR3 reads CASSLQGSTNEKLFF. CDR3 sequence (DNA): TGTGCCAGCAGCCTGCAGGGGTCAACTAATGAAAAACTGTTTTTT. Supplemented by reference TRBV7-6 and TRBJ1-4, the full variable domain reads GAGVSQSPRYKVTKRGQDVALRCDPISGHVSLYWYRQALGQGPEFLTYFNYEAQQDKSGLPNDRFSAERPEGSISTLTIQRTEQRDSAMYRCASSLQGSTNEKLFFGSGTQLSVL.

This clonotype was found a few times. This chain joins TRBV12-3 or TRBV12-4 and TRBJ2-2; 11 nucleotides agree with TRBD2. The CDR3 extends over 15 amino acids. With 3 bases clipped from V and 6 bases from J, the junction kept 3 bases outside the gene matches. The CDR3 protein is CASSFGTSGPGELFF. The CDR3 coding sequence is TGTGCCAGCAGTTTTGGGACTAGCGGTCCCGGGGAGCTGTTTTTT.

Turning to this clonotype: This may be a read error, as it is one base from a much larger clone. The chain joins TRBV6-5 to TRBJ2-5; no clear D gene. This CDR3 is built from 15 residues. From germline, CDR1 is MNHEY and CDR2 SVGAGI. The V gene lost 5 bases and the J gene lost 5 bases, with 18 bases spanning the gap. CDR3 in DNA: TGTGCCAGCAGTGTTTACGGCAGCGACGACGAGACCCAGTACTTC. Translation: CASSVYGSDDETQYF.

This clonotype was recorded at least ten times. The chain is built from TRBV9 and TRBJ2-1; D uncertain. The V end was cut by 4 bases, the J end by 4 bases, with 6 bases between. The CDR3 contains 12 residues. Germline V lookup: CDR1 SGDLS, CDR2 YYNGEE. In nucleotides, the CDR3 is TGTGCCAGCAGCCTAAATTACAATGAGCAGTTCTTC. This codes for CASSLNYNEQFF.

This clonotype turned up a few times. The chain carries TRBV2 and TRBJ1-3, with a possible D match to TRBD1 (5 bases). Germline V gene data show CDR1 as SNHLY and CDR2 as FYNNEI. With 3 bases removed from V and 2 bases from J, the gap between germline ends came to 8 bases. The CDR3 is made up of 14 amino acids. The CDR3 is CASSEWGAGNTIYF. For the CDR3, the DNA is TGTGCCAGCAGTGAGTGGGGGGCTGGAAACACCATATATTTT.

This clonotype came up many times. CDR3 nucleotides: TGTGCCAGCAGTTTGAGCACCCGAGGGGACGAGCAGTACTTC. This codes for CASSLSTRGDEQYF. V and J are TRBV27 and TRBJ2-7, with D possibly being TRBD1 or TRBD2 (5 bases each). From germline, CDR1 is MNHEY and CDR2 SMNVEV (reference sequence). The CDR3 contains 14 residues. V shed 3 bases and J shed 5 bases, with 14 bases lying between them.

In its sample, this clonotype was seen many times. The chain couples TRBV4-2 to TRBJ1-6, with 7 bases identical to TRBD1. From germline, CDR1 is LGHNA and CDR2 YNFKEQ. The CDR3 is made up of 15 amino acids. Trimming took 2 bases from V and 5 from J; bases not matched to a gene: 3. CDR3 in amino acids: CASSQSQGNNSPLHF. CDR3 nucleotides: TGTGCCAGCAGCCAATCACAGGGGAATAATTCACCCCTCCACTTT.

This clonotype was observed a single time. The chain combines TRBV7-9 with TRBJ2-7; D call uncertain. V lost 1 base to trimming and J lost 3 bases, with 10 bases between them. Germline assignment: CDR1 SEHNR and CDR2 FQNEAQ (reference sequence). This CDR3 has 14 residues. CDR3 amino acids: CASSLGAALYEQYF. CDR3 DNA: TGTGCCAGCAGCTTAGGGGCAGCGCTCTACGAGCAGTACTTC.

In this sample, this clonotype turned up many times. The chain links TRBV3-1 to TRBJ2-7; either TRBD1 or TRBD2 may supply D (6 bases each). Per the germline V gene, CDR1 is LGHDT and CDR2 is YNNKEL (reference sequence). CDR3 length: 15 residues. The V end was cut by 4 bases, the J end by 4 bases, with 17 bases between. CDR3 loop: CASSPWSGASYEQYF. CDR3 nucleotides: TGTGCCAGCAGCCCATGGTCGGGGGCGTCTTACGAGCAGTACTTC.

This clonotype has a handful of counts. The chain employs TRBV27 and TRBJ1-5, with TRBD1 as a possible D gene (5 bases). The CDR3 loop spans 12 amino acids. Trimming shortened V by 7 bases and J by 5 bases, and 9 bases separated the two germline ends. Per the germline V gene, CDR1 is MNHEY and CDR2 is SMNVEV (reference sequence). The CDR3 DNA is TGTGCCAGCAAAACAGGTTATCAGCCCCAGCATTTT. It is translated as CASKTGYQPQHF.

This chain joins TRBV10-3 and TRBJ1-2; no reliable D call. Trimming took 5 bases from V and 0 from J, leaving 22 bases between them. CDR1 is ENHRY, CDR2 SYGVKD, per germline. There are 18 residues in the CDR3. CDR3 in amino acids: CAISNQGFVTDSNYGYTF. Written as DNA, the CDR3 is TGTGCCATCAGTAACCAAGGGTTTGTCACGGACTCTAACTATGGCTACACCTTC.

A few counts support this clonotype. The chain recombines TRBV12-3 or TRBV12-4 with TRBJ2-2; 9 positions agree with TRBD1. CDR3 size: 15 residues. V gave up 7 bases and J gave up 6 bases; unmatched junction bases: 9. CDR3 protein: CASTHGQGSSGELFF. The DNA of the CDR3 is TGTGCCAGCACCCACGGACAGGGGTCTTCCGGGGAGCTGTTTTTT.